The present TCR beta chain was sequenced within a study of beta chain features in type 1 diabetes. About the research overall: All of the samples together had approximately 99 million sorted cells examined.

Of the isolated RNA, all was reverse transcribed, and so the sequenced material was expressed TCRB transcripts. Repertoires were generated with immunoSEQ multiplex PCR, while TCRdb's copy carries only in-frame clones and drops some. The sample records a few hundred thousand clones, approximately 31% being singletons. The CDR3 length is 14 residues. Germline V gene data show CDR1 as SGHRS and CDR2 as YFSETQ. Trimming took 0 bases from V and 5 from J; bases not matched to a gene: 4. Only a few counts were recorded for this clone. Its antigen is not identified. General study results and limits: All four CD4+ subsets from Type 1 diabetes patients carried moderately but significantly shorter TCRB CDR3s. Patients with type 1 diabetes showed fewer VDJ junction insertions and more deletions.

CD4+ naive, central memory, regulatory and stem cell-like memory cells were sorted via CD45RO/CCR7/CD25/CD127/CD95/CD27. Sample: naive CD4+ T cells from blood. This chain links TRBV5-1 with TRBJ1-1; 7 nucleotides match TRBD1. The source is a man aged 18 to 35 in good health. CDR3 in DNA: TGCGCCAGCAGCTTGGACAGGGGACGGACTGAAGCTTTCTTT. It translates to CASSLDRGRTEAFF.